These 18 T cell receptor beta chains came from one sample sequenced in a study of identifying expanded T cells in peripheral blood. This table comes from immunoSEQ multiplex PCR, and its TCRdb copy is limited to in-frame clones, with some not included. This table has about 54,000 clones, over 85% appearing once. The sample comprised blood. These receptors all stem from a person aged 18 to 69 in good health.

The chain recombines TRBV4-3 with TRBJ2-2; perhaps D is TRBD1 or TRBD2 (6 bases each). The CDR3 contains 15 residues. V gave up 2 bases and J gave up 4 bases, with 11 bases separating them. Per the germline V gene, CDR1 is LGHNA and CDR2 is YSLEER. The CDR3 region is CASSQKGGPTGELFF. In DNA, the CDR3 is TGCGCCAGCAGCCAAAAGGGGGGCCCCACCGGGGAGCTGTTTTTT.

The gene calls are TRBV30 and TRBJ2-2; 8 nucleotides align to TRBD2. CDR1 is GTSNPN and CDR2 is SVGIG in the germline V gene (reference sequence). J lost 7 bases, V lost 4 bases, and 8 bases had no gene match. CDR3 length equals 14 residues. Here the CDR3 DNA reads TGTGCCTGGATTACGGGAGGGCTGTTCGGGGAGCTGTTTTTT. It codes for CAWITGGLFGELFF.

V is TRBV5-6 and J is TRBJ2-7; D possibly corresponds to TRBD1 (6 bases). Germline CDR1 SGHDT, CDR2 YYEEEE. V was clipped by 0 bases and J by 0 bases, with 13 bases between them. This CDR3 spans 16 amino acids. The CDR3: CASSLDAGESSYEQYF. The CDR3 region has the DNA TGTGCCAGCAGCTTGGACGCAGGGGAGAGCTCCTACGAGCAGTACTTC.

This clone was picked up a small number of times. This chain connects TRBV5-6 to TRBJ2-7; 8 bases align to TRBD1. Germline-derived CDR1 and CDR2 are SGHDT and YYEEEE. This CDR3 comprises 13 residues. V lost 4 bases, J lost 2 bases, and 2 bases stayed unmatched. CDR3 amino acids: CASSKTGAYEQYF. The DNA of the CDR3 is TGTGCCAGCAGCAAGACAGGGGCCTACGAGCAGTACTTC.

V and J are TRBV5-6 and TRBJ1-6; tentatively, D is TRBD1 (5 bases). The length of the CDR3 is 17 residues. V lost 1 base and J 7 bases, leaving 18 bases between the germline ends. Germline V gene lookup returns CDR1 SGHDT and CDR2 YYEEEE. The CDR3 here is CASSLPTQIGANSPLHF. The DNA for the CDR3 is TGTGCCAGCAGCTTGCCGACTCAAATCGGGGCAAATTCACCCCTCCACTTT.

This rearrangement joins TRBV28 to TRBJ1-4, with D possibly being TRBD1 (5 bases). The CDR3 spans 10 residues. Per germline, CDR1 MDHEN and CDR2 SYDVKM. Between the trimmed V and J ends, which lost 9 bases and 15 bases, there was a span of 14 bases. This chain's CDR3 is CASPGPGVFF. CDR3 DNA sequence: TGTGCCAGTCCGGGACCAGGAGTGTTTTTT.

The chain joins TRBV5-6 to TRBJ2-3; D not certain. Germline V gene sequence: CDR1 SGHDT, CDR2 YYEEEE. The CDR3 totals 18 residues. Trimming pared 2 bases from V and 0 bases from J, leaving 19 bases between. CDR3 amino acids: CASSFKASVGPSTDTQYF. In DNA form, the CDR3 reads TGTGCCAGCAGCTTCAAGGCATCGGTAGGACCTAGCACAGATACGCAGTATTTT.

The chain combines TRBV6-1 with TRBJ1-5, with D uncertain. Between the trimmed V and J ends, which lost 6 bases and 5 bases, there was a span of 17 bases. This CDR3 has 15 residues. CDR1 MNHNS and CDR2 SASEGT come from the germline V gene. Written as DNA, the CDR3 is TGTGCCAGCAGCCGAGCGGGCCCTGGGGATCAGCCCCAGCATTTT. Its translation: CASSRAGPGDQPQHF.

The V gene is TRBV5-4, the J gene TRBJ2-7; D uncertain. Per germline, CDR1 SGHNT and CDR2 YYREEE (reference sequence). The V end was cut by 6 bases, the J end by 6 bases, with 19 bases between. The length of the CDR3 is 14 residues. CDR3 sequence (DNA): TGTGCCAGCACCCAGACTCCACAAGGCGGCGAGCAGTACTTC. This translates into CASTQTPQGGEQYF.

V and J are TRBV7-2 and TRBJ2-3; D remains unclear. V was pared by 0 bases and J by 3 bases, with 7 bases between. The CDR3 sequence is 14 residues long. The germline V gene encodes CDR1 SGHTA and CDR2 FQGNSA. DNA for the CDR3: TGTGCCAGCAGCTTAGCCCTAGGGACAGATACGCAGTATTTT. Its protein product is CASSLALGTDTQYF.

CDR3 DNA: TGCGCCAGCAGCCAAGACGGAAGGGAGCTGTTTTTT. This translates into CASSQDGRELFF. This rearrangement joins TRBV4-3 to TRBJ2-2, with unresolved D. CDR3 length: 12 residues. The V and J ends lost 0 bases and 9 bases respectively, with 5 bases between them. CDR1 and CDR2 (germline): LGHNA, YSLEER.

The V and J genes are TRBV13 and TRBJ2-7; 10 nucleotides align to TRBD2. V was clipped by 5 bases and J by 4 bases; unmatched bases: 5. The CDR3 has 14 amino acids. Germline lookup yields CDR1 PRHDT and CDR2 FYEKMQ (reference sequence). The CDR3 bases are TGTGCCAGCAGCCCCGGGACTAGCGAGTACGAGCAGTACTTC. It codes for CASSPGTSEYEQYF.

This clone was detected only once. The chain is built from TRBV11-2 and TRBJ2-2; the D is unclear. The V gene lost 5 bases and the J gene lost 5 bases, with 21 bases spanning the gap. From germline, CDR1 is SGHAT and CDR2 FQNNGV. The CDR3 has 17 residues. The CDR3 protein is CASSPPGLTVTTGELFF. The CDR3 DNA reads TGTGCCAGCAGCCCCCCCGGCCTGACGGTCACAACCGGGGAGCTGTTTTTT. Full variable domain (missing parts from reference TRBV11-2 and TRBJ2-2): EAGVAQSPRYKIIEKRQSVAFWCNPISGHATLYWYQQILGQGPKLLIQFQNNGVVDDSQLPKDRFSAERLKGVDSTLKIQPAKLEDSAVYLCASSPPGLTVTTGELFFGEGSRLTVL.

The V gene is TRBV6-5, the J gene TRBJ2-6; D remains unclear. CDR3 size: 14 residues. The ends were cut back, 6 bases at V and 0 bases at J, with 6 bases in the middle. From germline, CDR1 is MNHEY and CDR2 SVGAGI. The chain's CDR3 is CASRAVSGANVLTF. The CDR3 DNA reads TGTGCCAGCAGAGCAGTCTCTGGGGCCAACGTCCTGACTTTC.

The J gene is TRBJ2-7, the V gene TRBV30; 9 bases fit TRBD2. J was trimmed by 6 bases and V by 3 bases; bases with no gene match: 9. Germline V gene sequence: CDR1 GTSNPN, CDR2 SVGIG (reference sequence). The CDR3 is 14 amino acids. The CDR3 sequence is CAWSPRPAGGEQYF. CDR3 sequence (DNA): TGTGCCTGGAGCCCCCGACCAGCGGGGGGCGAGCAGTACTTC. Based on the CDR3 plus reference TRBV30 and TRBJ2-7, the full variable domain is SQTIHQWPATLVQPVGSPLSLECTVEGTSNPNLYWYRQAAGRGLQLLFYSVGIGQISSEVPQNLSASRPQDRQFILSSKKLLLSDSGFYLCAWSPRPAGGEQYFGPGTRLTVT.

This clone was observed a handful of times. The rearrangement joins TRBV14 to TRBJ1-5, with D possibly being TRBD1 (6 bases). The V end was cut by 5 bases, the J end by 7 bases, with 12 bases between. The germline CDR1 and CDR2 sequences are SGHDN and FVKESK. The CDR3 is 13 residues long. CDR3 in amino acids: CASSGGAGQPQHF. The CDR3 DNA sequence: TGTGCCAGCAGCGGGGGGGCAGGCCAGCCCCAGCATTTT.

The J gene is TRBJ2-5, the V gene TRBV7-2; the D call may be TRBD1 or TRBD2 (6 bases each). The CDR3 covers 14 residues. Trimming shortened V by 1 base and J by 7 bases, and 13 bases separated the two germline ends. Germline assignment: CDR1 SGHTA and CDR2 FQGNSA. This chain's CDR3 is CASSLGGGSGTQYF. CDR3 sequence (DNA): TGTGCCAGCAGCTTAGGAGGGGGGAGTGGGACCCAGTACTTC.

The chain combines TRBV18 with TRBJ2-3; D ambiguous. The germline gives CDR1 KGHSH, CDR2 LQKENI. This CDR3 region has 11 residues. Trimming shortened V by 8 bases and J by 3 bases, and 6 bases separated the two germline ends. The DNA for the CDR3 is TGTGCCAGCCAACTAACAGATACGCAGTATTTT. Its protein product is CASQLTDTQYF.